This T cell receptor beta chain was obtained from a study of blood T cell repertoires in COVID-19. CDR1 is SGHRS, CDR2 YFSETQ, per germline. With 5 bases removed from V and 0 bases from J, the gap between germline ends came to 3 bases. The CDR3 has 13 residues. Sequencing used immunoSEQ multiplex PCR; TCRdb keeps in-frame clones, though not all of them. The sample holds about 260,000 clones; about 88% are singletons and the top ten take 3.6%. This TCR derives from a man aged 18-30 years with active or convalescent COVID-19. Material for sequencing was peripheral blood. The rearrangement uses TRBV5-1 and TRBJ2-6; D remains ambiguous. This CDR3 reads CASRASGANVLTF. The CDR3 bases are TGCGCCAGCAGGGCCTCTGGGGCCAACGTCCTGACTTTC.